This T cell receptor (beta chain) was profiled in a study of T cell responses to AZD1222 COVID-19 vaccine. TCRdb's table, derived via immunoSEQ multiplex PCR, lists solely in-frame clones and lacks some. Altogether 95,000 to 150,000 clones are present, around 90% being singletons, with the ten largest covering roughly 5.4%. The CDR3 extends over 15 amino acids. Germline V gene data show CDR1 as MDHEN and CDR2 as SYDVKM. V lost 2 bases, J lost 4 bases, and 5 bases stayed unmatched. The clonotype was recovered from an adult in good health. Sequenced here: peripheral blood, sampled on day 0 of AZD1222 vaccination. The rearrangement uses TRBV28 and TRBJ2-5; the match to TRBD1 covers 9 bases. The CDR3 loop is CASSLGGQGRETQYF. DNA for the CDR3: TGTGCCAGCAGTTTAGGGGGACAGGGTAGAGAGACCCAGTACTTC.